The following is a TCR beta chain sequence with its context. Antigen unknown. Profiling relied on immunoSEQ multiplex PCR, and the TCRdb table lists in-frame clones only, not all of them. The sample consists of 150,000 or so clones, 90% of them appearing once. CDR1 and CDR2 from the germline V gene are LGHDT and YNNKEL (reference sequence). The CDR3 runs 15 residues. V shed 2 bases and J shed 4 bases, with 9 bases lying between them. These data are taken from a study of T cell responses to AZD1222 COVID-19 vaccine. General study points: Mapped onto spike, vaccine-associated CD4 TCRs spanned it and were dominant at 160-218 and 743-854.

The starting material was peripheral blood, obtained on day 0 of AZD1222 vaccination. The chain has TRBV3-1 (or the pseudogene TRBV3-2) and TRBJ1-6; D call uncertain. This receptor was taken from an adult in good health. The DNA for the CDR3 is TGTGCCAGCAGCCAAAGGGTGGGTTATAATTCACCCCTCCACTTT. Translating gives CASSQRVGYNSPLHF.